The 27 T cell receptor beta chains presented below share a single source sample, sequenced in a study of blood T cell repertoires in COVID-19 (dated by TCRdb to the early 2020s). The library was obtained by the immunoSEQ multiplex PCR assay. Held by TCRdb, this immuneACCESS table contains in-frame sequences only and omits some clones. Under half of the omission traces to an unresolved V gene where checked; the cause of the rest is unknown. The sample table contains around 340,000 clones; only one count was recorded for 88% of them. The biggest ten clones account for approximately 0.97% of the sample. Material for sequencing was PBMCs or T cells enriched from blood (not recorded which). The receptors were gathered from a woman aged 25 to 39 who had been exposed to COVID-19.

V usage is TRBV28 and J usage is TRBJ1-5; no clear D gene. Germline-derived CDR1 and CDR2 are MDHEN and SYDVKM. This CDR3 comprises 16 residues. Trimming shortened V by 2 bases and J by 2 bases, and 13 bases separated the two germline ends. The CDR3 nucleotides are TGTGCCAGCAGTTTAGACCAGGCCAACGGCAATCAGCCCCAGCATTTT. Protein: CASSLDQANGNQPQHF.

This clone was picked up a small number of times. V and J are TRBV9 and TRBJ1-6; no reliable D call. Looked up from germline, CDR1 is SGDLS and CDR2 is YYNGEE. This CDR3 is 14 amino acids long. V lost 0 bases, J lost 7 bases, and 8 bases lay in between. The CDR3 region has the DNA TGTGCCAGCAGCGTAGAGTGGCGGAATTCACCCCTCCACTTT. As protein: CASSVEWRNSPLHF.

A note on this clone: The sample holds other DNA sequences that translate to the same CDR3. The chain couples TRBV5-1 to TRBJ2-7; 8 bases fit TRBD1. V gave up 4 bases and J gave up 0 bases; unmatched junction bases: 6. The CDR3 totals 15 residues. Germline V lookup: CDR1 SGHRS, CDR2 YFSETQ. In DNA, the CDR3 is TGCGCCAGCAGCCCCGGACAGGGAAGCTCCTACGAGCAGTACTTC. Its translation: CASSPGQGSSYEQYF.

V usage is TRBV5-1 and J usage is TRBJ1-2; the match to TRBD1 covers 12 bases. In germline, CDR1 is SGHRS, CDR2 YFSETQ. The CDR3 has 16 residues. With 4 bases clipped from V and 7 bases from J, the junction kept 11 bases outside the gene matches. CDR3 sequence reads: CASSPPSGTGGFGYTF. The CDR3, as DNA: TGCGCCAGCAGCCCGCCCTCCGGGACAGGGGGCTTTGGCTACACCTTC.

This clone has just one count. The rearrangement joins TRBV18 to TRBJ1-3; D is undetermined. V dropped 6 bases and J dropped 2 bases, with 11 bases sitting between them. In germline, CDR1 is KGHSH, CDR2 LQKENI. There are 14 residues in the CDR3. Written as DNA, the CDR3 is TGTGCCAGCTCTGAAACCGGGGCTGGAAACACCATATATTTT. Amino acids: CASSETGAGNTIYF.

J is TRBJ2-1 and V is TRBV9, with 10 bases lining up with TRBD2. Germline V gives CDR1 SGDLS, CDR2 YYNGEE. The CDR3 is made up of 18 amino acids. Trimming cost V 0 bases and J 4 bases; bases outside gene matches: 10. The CDR3 is CASSVAPSGLAAYNEQFF. Written as DNA, the CDR3 is TGTGCCAGCAGCGTAGCTCCCTCCGGACTAGCGGCTTACAATGAGCAGTTCTTC.

This chain joins TRBV2 and TRBJ2-4; TRBD1 aligns across 7 bases. The CDR3 extends over 18 amino acids. Germline CDR1 reads SNHLY; CDR2 reads FYNNEI. Trimming cost V 5 bases and J 0 bases; bases outside gene matches: 13. The DNA for the CDR3 is TGTGCCAGCAGTCCCCGACAGGGATCTCCTCTAGCCAAAAACATTCAGTACTTC. Amino acids: CASSPRQGSPLAKNIQYF. Based on the CDR3 plus reference TRBV2 and TRBJ2-4, the full variable domain is EPEVTQTPSHQVTQMGQEVILRCVPISNHLYFYWYRQILGQKVEFLVSFYNNEISEKSEIFDDQFSVERPDGSNFTLKIRSTKLEDSAMYFCASSPRQGSPLAKNIQYFGAGTRLSVL.

V is TRBV6-5 and J is TRBJ2-7, with 10 nucleotides matching TRBD1. The V gene's germline CDR1 is MNHEY and CDR2 SVGAGI. Trimming at V came to 6 bases and at J to 3 bases, leaving 5 bases not matched to a gene. The CDR3 is made up of 14 amino acids. CDR3 in DNA: TGTGCCAGCAGCCCGACAGGGGGCATCTACGAGCAGTACTTC. Encoded protein: CASSPTGGIYEQYF.

This chain joins TRBV7-8 and TRBJ2-5, with TRBD2 identical over 12 bases. The V segment lost 2 bases and the J segment 6 bases; nucleotides outside the gene matches: 7. Germline V CDR1 and CDR2: SGHVS, FQNEAQ. The length of the CDR3 is 16 residues. CDR3 loop: CASSLPGLAGRQTQYF. CDR3 in DNA: TGTGCCAGCAGCTTACCAGGACTAGCGGGAAGACAGACCCAGTACTTC.

This chain links TRBV2 with TRBJ2-7; D perhaps matches TRBD2 (6 bases). V was shortened by 0 bases and J by 4 bases, with 13 bases between the two germline ends. CDR1 and CDR2 (germline): SNHLY, FYNNEI. This CDR3 spans 15 amino acids. The CDR3, as DNA: TGTGCCAGCAGTGAAGCTGGAGGGTACCGATACGAGCAGTACTTC. Translation: CASSEAGGYRYEQYF.

The chain has TRBV10-3 and TRBJ2-5; 7 bases are shared with TRBD2. V trimming: 5 bases; J trimming: 1 base; junction bases outside the gene matches: 1. CDR1 is ENHRY and CDR2 is SYGVKD in the germline V gene. CDR3 length: 13 residues. The CDR3 DNA sequence: TGTGCCATCAGTTGGGGGGGCCAAGAGACCCAGTACTTC. As protein: CAISWGGQETQYF.

The chain couples TRBV19 to TRBJ1-2, with D maybe TRBD1 (5 bases). CDR1 and CDR2 from the germline V gene are LNHDA and SQIVND (reference sequence). This CDR3 region has 11 residues. V lost 8 bases and J lost 8, with 12 bases in between. The CDR3 reads CASWRGRGYTF. In DNA form, the CDR3 reads TGTGCCAGTTGGAGGGGAAGAGGCTACACCTTC.

This clone was recorded once. The chain uses TRBV14 and TRBJ2-1; TRBD2 matches 12 bases. The CDR3 has 15 residues. Germline CDR1 is SGHDN and CDR2 is FVKESK. With V trimmed by 4 bases and J by 7 bases, 5 bases remained unmatched. CDR3 in amino acids: CASSRGLAGRNEQFF. CDR3 DNA sequence: TGTGCCAGCAGCCGCGGACTAGCGGGAAGGAATGAGCAGTTCTTC. Full variable domain (rest looked up from reference TRBV14 and TRBJ2-1): EAGVTQFPSHSVIEKGQTVTLRCDPISGHDNLYWYRRVMGKEIKFLLHFVKESKQDESGMPNNRFLAERTGGTYSTLKVQPAELEDSGVYFCASSRGLAGRNEQFFGPGTRLTVL.

The rearrangement links TRBV7-2 to TRBJ1-1; D ambiguous. Trimming took off 5 bases at V and 2 bases at J, with 12 bases between the two ends. CDR1 and CDR2 from the germline V gene are SGHTA and FQGNSA. The length of the CDR3 is 14 residues. For the CDR3, the DNA is TGTGCCAGCAGCCCCGAACGGGGAAACACTGAAGCTTTCTTT. It is translated as CASSPERGNTEAFF.

The chain links TRBV7-8 to TRBJ1-1; D is undetermined. Germline CDR1 is SGHVS and CDR2 is FQNEAQ. Trimming took 4 bases from V and 3 from J, leaving 9 bases between them. The CDR3 has 13 amino acids. In DNA form, the CDR3 reads TGTGCCAGCAGCTCGAGGAGAGACACTGAAGCTTTCTTT. It yields the protein CASSSRRDTEAFF.

This CDR3 is CASSGQGIDYGYTF. CDR3 DNA sequence: TGTGCCAGCAGTGGACAGGGGATCGACTATGGCTACACCTTC. V and J are TRBV28 and TRBJ1-2; 9 nucleotides agree with TRBD1. Germline V lookup: CDR1 MDHEN, CDR2 SYDVKM. With V trimmed by 5 bases and J by 3 bases, 4 bases remained unmatched. The CDR3 has 14 residues.

The CDR3 DNA reads TGCGCCAGCAGCCGGGACAGTTTGGAAGGCTACACCTTC. This sequence encodes CASSRDSLEGYTF. The chain couples TRBV5-1 to TRBJ1-2; TRBD1 aligns across 7 bases. The junction had 8 bases not matched to a gene; V was cut back by 4 bases and J by 8 bases. There are 13 residues in the CDR3. Germline values: CDR1 SGHRS, CDR2 YFSETQ.

This sequence joins TRBV27 and TRBJ1-2, with 8 bases matching TRBD1. The CDR3 is made up of 14 amino acids. In germline, CDR1 is MNHEY, CDR2 SMNVEV (reference sequence). Trimming cost V 2 bases and J 2 bases; bases outside gene matches: 1. CDR3 nucleotide sequence: TGTGCCAGCAGTTTACAGGGGGCCAACTATGGCTACACCTTC. This codes for CASSLQGANYGYTF.

The chain recombines TRBV2 with TRBJ2-2; 8 bases map to TRBD2. Germline-derived CDR1 and CDR2 are SNHLY and FYNNEI. This CDR3 is built from 16 residues. Germline trimming cut 2 bases from V and 7 bases from J; bases unmatched to any gene: 9. Here the CDR3 reads CASSEWTSGSGGELFF. In DNA, the CDR3 is TGTGCCAGCAGTGAATGGACCAGCGGGAGTGGCGGGGAGCTGTTTTTT.

The chain recombines TRBV27 with TRBJ2-5, with 12 bases lining up with TRBD2. The CDR3 has 16 amino acids. In germline, CDR1 is MNHEY, CDR2 SMNVEV (reference sequence). The ends lost 5 bases at V and 2 bases at J; junction bases unmatched: 6. CDR3 sequence (DNA): TGTGCCAGCAGTAGGACTAGCGGGATCGGTCAAGAGACCCAGTACTTC. The encoded protein is CASSRTSGIGQETQYF.

This sequence joins TRBV27 and TRBJ2-3, with a tentative D call TRBD1 (6 bases). Germline values: CDR1 MNHEY, CDR2 SMNVEV (reference sequence). The CDR3 covers 14 residues. The V and J ends lost 3 bases and 1 base respectively, with 8 bases between them. CDR3 DNA sequence: TGTGCCAGCAGTTTGCAGGGGCGCACAGATACGCAGTATTTT. Translating it yields CASSLQGRTDTQYF.

This clone was detected once. The chain couples TRBV15 to TRBJ2-1, with TRBD2 identical over 9 bases. The CDR3 extends over 17 amino acids. Germline values: CDR1 LNHNV, CDR2 YYDKDF (reference sequence). V shed 0 bases, J shed 7 bases, and the junction held 10 bases outside the gene matches. The CDR3 DNA is TGTGCCACCAGCAGAGATAGCGGGAGCCTCCCTTTGAATGAGCAGTTCTTC. Translating it yields CATSRDSGSLPLNEQFF.

CDR3 sequence: CASSPQQGDTEAFF. The CDR3 DNA is TGTGCCAGCAGCCCCCAACAGGGGGACACTGAAGCTTTCTTT. The chain recombines TRBV4-2 with TRBJ1-1, with 8 positions matching TRBD1. Per germline, CDR1 LGHNA and CDR2 YNFKEQ. This CDR3 region has 14 residues. The trim removed 4 bases at V and 3 bases at J, leaving 4 bases unmatched.

This clone was counted once. J is TRBJ1-2 and V is TRBV12-3 or TRBV12-4; D unresolved. This CDR3 has 13 residues. V shed 10 bases and J shed 4 bases, with 16 bases lying between them. The CDR3, as DNA: TGTGCCACCCACAACGGCAGGCGCTATGGCTACACCTTC. It translates to CATHNGRRYGYTF.

V gene TRBV18 combines with J gene TRBJ2-3; 9 nucleotides align to TRBD1. The CDR3 sequence is 16 residues long. Germline assignment: CDR1 KGHSH and CDR2 LQKENI. J was trimmed by 2 bases and V by 2 bases; bases with no gene match: 5. The CDR3, as DNA: TGTGCCAGCTCACCAGGGACAGGGCGGGCCACAGATACGCAGTATTTT. This sequence encodes CASSPGTGRATDTQYF.

The chain joins TRBV10-3 to TRBJ1-5; D perhaps matches TRBD1 (5 bases). This CDR3 is built from 15 residues. Germline-derived CDR1 and CDR2 are ENHRY and SYGVKD. V lost 3 bases, J lost 5 bases, and 14 bases lay in between. CDR3 nucleotide sequence: TGTGCCATCAGTGATTCTCCGGGGGTACATCAGCCCCAGCATTTT. It encodes CAISDSPGVHQPQHF.

The chain combines TRBV6-5 with TRBJ2-7, with D possibly being TRBD2 (5 bases). V lost 8 bases, J lost 5 bases, and 16 bases lay in between. Germline V gene data show CDR1 as MNHEY and CDR2 as SVGAGI. The CDR3 has 13 amino acids. The CDR3 DNA is TGTGCCAGCCGATATTTCTCTAGCCACGAGCAGTACTTC. Protein: CASRYFSSHEQYF.